This T cell receptor (beta chain) was identified during a study of blood T cell repertoires in COVID-19. Study-wide context: Samples representing acute and convalescent COVID-19 were sourced from the United States, Italy and Spain.

Germline loops: CDR1 LGHDT, CDR2 YNNKEL (reference sequence). This CDR3 has 12 amino acids. V was shortened by 1 base and J by 4 bases, with 5 bases between the two germline ends. As processed by the authors: Estimated nucleated cell counts came from reference gene primer amplification. Clones were read by immunoSEQ multiplex PCR, and TCRdb kept only the in-frame ones, dropping some. For V, J and clone size, that table is used; D and trimming come from the DNA. The data hold 85,000 to 100,000 clones, with roughly 79% observed a single time. This clone was seen only a few times. Seattle patients were enrolled while actively infected and followed longitudinally.

The rearrangement joins TRBV3-1 (or the pseudogene TRBV3-2) to TRBJ2-7; D gene ambiguous. Sequenced sample: peripheral blood. The origin of this receptor is a man older than 75 with COVID-19, enrolled during active disease. The CDR3 DNA reads as TGTGCCAGCAGCCAAGTAGAGTACGAGCAGTACTTC. Its translation: CASSQVEYEQYF.